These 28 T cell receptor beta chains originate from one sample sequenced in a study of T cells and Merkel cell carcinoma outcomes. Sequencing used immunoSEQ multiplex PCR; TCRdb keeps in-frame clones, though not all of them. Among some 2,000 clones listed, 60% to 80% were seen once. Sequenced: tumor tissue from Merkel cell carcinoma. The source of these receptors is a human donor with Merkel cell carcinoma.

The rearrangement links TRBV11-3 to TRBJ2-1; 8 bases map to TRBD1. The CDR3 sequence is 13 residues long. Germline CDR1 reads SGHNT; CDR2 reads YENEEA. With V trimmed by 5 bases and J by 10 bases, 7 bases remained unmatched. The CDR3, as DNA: TGTGCCAGCAGCCGCAAATCAGGGGGCGAGCAGTTCTTC. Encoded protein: CASSRKSGGEQFF.

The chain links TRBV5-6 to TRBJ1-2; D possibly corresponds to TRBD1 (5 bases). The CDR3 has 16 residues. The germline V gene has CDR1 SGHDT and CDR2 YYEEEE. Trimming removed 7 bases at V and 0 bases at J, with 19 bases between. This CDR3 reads CASRLRPEGTNYGYTF. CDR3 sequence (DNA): TGTGCCAGCCGACTCCGTCCGGAGGGGACTAACTATGGCTACACCTTC.

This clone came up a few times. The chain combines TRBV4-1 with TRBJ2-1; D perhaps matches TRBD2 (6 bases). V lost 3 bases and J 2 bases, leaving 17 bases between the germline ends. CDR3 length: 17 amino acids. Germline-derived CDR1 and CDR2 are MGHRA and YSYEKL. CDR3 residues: CASSHNKGRSPYNEQFF. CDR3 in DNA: TGCGCCAGCAGCCATAATAAAGGGAGGAGTCCCTACAATGAGCAGTTCTTC.

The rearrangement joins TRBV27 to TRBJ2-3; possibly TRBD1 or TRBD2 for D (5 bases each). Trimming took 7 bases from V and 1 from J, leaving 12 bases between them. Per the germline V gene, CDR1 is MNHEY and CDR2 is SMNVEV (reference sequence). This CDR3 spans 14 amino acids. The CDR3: CASISGGGTDTQYF. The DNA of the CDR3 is TGTGCCAGCATTAGTGGGGGAGGCACAGATACGCAGTATTTT.

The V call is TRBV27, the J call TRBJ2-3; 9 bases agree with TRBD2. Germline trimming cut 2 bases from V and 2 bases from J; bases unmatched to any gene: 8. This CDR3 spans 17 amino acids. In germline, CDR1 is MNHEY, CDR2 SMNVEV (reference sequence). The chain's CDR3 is CASSLLSRGGSTDTQYF. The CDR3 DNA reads TGTGCCAGCAGTTTACTGTCGCGGGGGGGCTCCACAGATACGCAGTATTTT.

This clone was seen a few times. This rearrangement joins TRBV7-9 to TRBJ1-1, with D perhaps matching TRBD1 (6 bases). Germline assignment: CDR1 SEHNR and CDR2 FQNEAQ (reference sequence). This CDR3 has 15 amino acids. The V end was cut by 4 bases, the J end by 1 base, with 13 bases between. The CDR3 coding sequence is TGTGCCAGCAGCTCACCCAGGGGAGGGAACACTGAAGCTTTCTTT. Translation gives CASSSPRGGNTEAFF.

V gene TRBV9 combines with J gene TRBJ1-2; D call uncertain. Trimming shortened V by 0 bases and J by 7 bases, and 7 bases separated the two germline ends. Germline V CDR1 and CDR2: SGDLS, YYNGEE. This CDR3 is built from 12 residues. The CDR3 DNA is TGTGCCAGCAGCGTAGGTAATATTGGCTACACCTTC. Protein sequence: CASSVGNIGYTF. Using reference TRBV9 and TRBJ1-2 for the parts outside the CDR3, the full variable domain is DSGVTQTPKHLITATGQRVTLRCSPRSGDLSVYWYQQSLDQGLQFLIQYYNGEERAKGNILERFSAQQFPDLHSELNLSSLELGDSALYFCASSVGNIGYTFGSGTRLTVV.

CDR3 DNA: TGCGCCAGCAAGCGCACGGGACAGCGATCCTACAATGAGCAGTTCTTC. Its translation is CASKRTGQRSYNEQFF. This rearrangement joins TRBV5-1 to TRBJ2-1; 7 nucleotides line up with TRBD1. V lost 6 bases to trimming and J lost 1 base; unmatched junction nucleotides: 10. The CDR3 covers 16 residues. Germline V gives CDR1 SGHRS, CDR2 YFSETQ.

CDR3 sequence: CASSQEWRVAAFF. DNA for the CDR3: TGCGCCAGCAGCCAAGAGTGGAGGGTAGCAGCTTTCTTT. The chain joins TRBV4-1 to TRBJ1-1; no firm D call. The CDR3 has 13 residues. Between the trimmed V and J ends, which lost 0 bases and 10 bases, there was a span of 12 bases. CDR1 is MGHRA, CDR2 YSYEKL, per germline.

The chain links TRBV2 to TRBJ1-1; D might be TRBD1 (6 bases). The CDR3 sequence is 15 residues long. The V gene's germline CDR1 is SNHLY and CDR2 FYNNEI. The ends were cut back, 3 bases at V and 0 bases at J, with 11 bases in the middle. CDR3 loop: CASSDRGAMNTEAFF. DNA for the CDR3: TGTGCCAGCAGTGATCGGGGGGCCATGAACACTGAAGCTTTCTTT.

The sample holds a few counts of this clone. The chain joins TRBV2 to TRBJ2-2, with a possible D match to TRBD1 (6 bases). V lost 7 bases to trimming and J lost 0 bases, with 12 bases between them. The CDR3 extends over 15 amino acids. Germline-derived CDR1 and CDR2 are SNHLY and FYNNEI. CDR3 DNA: TGTGCCAGCAAAGTCGACAGGACGAACACCGGGGAGCTGTTTTTT. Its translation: CASKVDRTNTGELFF.

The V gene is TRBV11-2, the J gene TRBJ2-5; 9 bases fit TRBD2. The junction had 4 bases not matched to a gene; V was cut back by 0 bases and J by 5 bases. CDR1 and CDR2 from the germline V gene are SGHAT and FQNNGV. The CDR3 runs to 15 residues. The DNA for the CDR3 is TGTGCCAGCAGCTTAGAGCGGGGGGGCATGGAGACCCAGTACTTC. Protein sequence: CASSLERGGMETQYF.

CDR3 residues: CASSGPGTDTQYF. CDR3 sequence (DNA): TGTGCCAGTAGCGGGCCCGGCACAGATACGCAGTATTTT. The chain uses TRBV19 and TRBJ2-3; D gene uncertain. This CDR3 spans 13 amino acids. Germline lookup yields CDR1 LNHDA and CDR2 SQIVND (reference sequence). V lost 6 bases and J lost 1, with 8 bases in between.

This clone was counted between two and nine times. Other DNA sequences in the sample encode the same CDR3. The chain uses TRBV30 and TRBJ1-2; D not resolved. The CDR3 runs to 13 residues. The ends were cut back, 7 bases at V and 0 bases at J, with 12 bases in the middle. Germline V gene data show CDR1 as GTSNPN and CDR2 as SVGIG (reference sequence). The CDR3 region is CASSIGSNYGYTF. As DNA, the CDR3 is TGTGCCTCCTCCATCGGGTCTAACTATGGCTACACCTTC. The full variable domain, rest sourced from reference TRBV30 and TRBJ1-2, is SQTIHQWPATLVQPVGSPLSLECTVEGTSNPNLYWYRQAAGRGLQLLFYSVGIGQISSEVPQNLSASRPQDRQFILSSKKLLLSDSGFYLCASSIGSNYGYTFGSGTRLTVV.

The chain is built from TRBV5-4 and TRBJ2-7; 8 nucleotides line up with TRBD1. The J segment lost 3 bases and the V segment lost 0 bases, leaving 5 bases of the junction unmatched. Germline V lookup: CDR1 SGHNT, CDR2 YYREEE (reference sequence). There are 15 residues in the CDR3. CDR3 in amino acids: CASSLAGRGHYEQYF. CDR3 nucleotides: TGTGCCAGCAGCTTGGCTGGCAGGGGGCACTACGAGCAGTACTTC.

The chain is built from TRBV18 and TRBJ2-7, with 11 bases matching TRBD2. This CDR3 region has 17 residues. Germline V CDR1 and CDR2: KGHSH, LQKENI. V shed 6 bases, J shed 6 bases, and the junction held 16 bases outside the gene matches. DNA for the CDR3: TGTGCCAGCTCCCTGGGGACTAGCGGAGAGAGGAGGGGCGAGCAGTACTTC. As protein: CASSLGTSGERRGEQYF.

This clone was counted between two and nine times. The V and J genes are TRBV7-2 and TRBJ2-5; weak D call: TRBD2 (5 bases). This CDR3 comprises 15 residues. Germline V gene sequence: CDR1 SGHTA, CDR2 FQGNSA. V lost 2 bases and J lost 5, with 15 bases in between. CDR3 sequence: CASSLSYSGVETQYF. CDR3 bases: TGTGCCAGCAGCTTAAGCTACTCCGGGGTGGAGACCCAGTACTTC.

The CDR3 is CASTTTGRVWTEAFF. The CDR3, as DNA: TGTGCCAGCACAACGACGGGACGGGTCTGGACTGAAGCTTTCTTT. This chain uses TRBV5-4 with TRBJ1-1; perhaps TRBD1 as D (5 bases). The germline V gene has CDR1 SGHNT and CDR2 YYREEE (reference sequence). This CDR3 has 15 residues. V dropped 6 bases and J dropped 5 bases, with 20 bases sitting between them.

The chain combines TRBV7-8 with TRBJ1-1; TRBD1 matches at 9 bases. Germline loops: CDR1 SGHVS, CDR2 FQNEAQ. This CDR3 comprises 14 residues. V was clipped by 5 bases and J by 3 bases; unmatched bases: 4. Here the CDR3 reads CASSRQGGDTEAFF. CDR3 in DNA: TGTGCCAGCAGCCGACAGGGGGGAGACACTGAAGCTTTCTTT.

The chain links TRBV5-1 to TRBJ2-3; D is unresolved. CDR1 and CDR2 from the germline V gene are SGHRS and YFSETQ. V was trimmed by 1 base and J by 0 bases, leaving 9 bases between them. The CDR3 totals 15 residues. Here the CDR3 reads CASSLSGPSTDTQYF. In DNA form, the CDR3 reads TGCGCCAGCAGCTTGTCCGGACCAAGCACAGATACGCAGTATTTT.

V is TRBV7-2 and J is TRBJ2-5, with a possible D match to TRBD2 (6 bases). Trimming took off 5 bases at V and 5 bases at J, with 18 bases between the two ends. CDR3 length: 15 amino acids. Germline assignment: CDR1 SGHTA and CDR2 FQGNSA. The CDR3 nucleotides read TGTGCCAGCAGCCCCGGGGCTGGCCGGGAGGAGACCCAGTACTTC. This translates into CASSPGAGREETQYF.

CDR3 sequence reads: CASSEGYTGELFF. The CDR3 nucleotides read TGTGCCAGCAGTGAGGGGTACACCGGGGAGCTGTTTTTT. J is TRBJ2-2 and V is TRBV2; D ambiguous. This CDR3 region has 13 residues. Trimming removed 3 bases at V and 3 bases at J, with 5 bases between. Germline loops: CDR1 SNHLY, CDR2 FYNNEI.

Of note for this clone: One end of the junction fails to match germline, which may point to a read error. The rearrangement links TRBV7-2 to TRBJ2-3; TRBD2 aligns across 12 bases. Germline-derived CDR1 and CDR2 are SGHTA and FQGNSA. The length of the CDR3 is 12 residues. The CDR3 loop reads CASSLGLAGTFF. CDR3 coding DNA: TGTGCCAGCAGCCTAGGACTAGCGGGGACCTTTTTT.

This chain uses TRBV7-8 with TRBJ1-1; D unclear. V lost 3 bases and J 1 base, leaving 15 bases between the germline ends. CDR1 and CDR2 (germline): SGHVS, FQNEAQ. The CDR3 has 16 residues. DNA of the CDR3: TGTGCCAGCAGCTTTGGCAAGGGTGGATGGAACACTGAAGCTTTCTTT. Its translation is CASSFGKGGWNTEAFF. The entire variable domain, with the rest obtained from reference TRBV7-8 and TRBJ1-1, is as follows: GAGVSQSPRYKVAKRGQDVALRCDPISGHVSLFWYQQALGQGPEFLTYFQNEAQLDKSGLPSDRFFAERPEGSVSTLKIQRTQQEDSAVYLCASSFGKGGWNTEAFFGQGTRLTVV.

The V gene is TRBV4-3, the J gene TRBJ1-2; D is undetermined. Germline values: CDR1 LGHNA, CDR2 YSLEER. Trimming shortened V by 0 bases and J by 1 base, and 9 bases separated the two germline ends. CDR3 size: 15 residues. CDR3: CASSQEVEDNYGYTF. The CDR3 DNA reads TGCGCCAGCAGCCAAGAGGTAGAAGATAACTATGGCTACACCTTC.

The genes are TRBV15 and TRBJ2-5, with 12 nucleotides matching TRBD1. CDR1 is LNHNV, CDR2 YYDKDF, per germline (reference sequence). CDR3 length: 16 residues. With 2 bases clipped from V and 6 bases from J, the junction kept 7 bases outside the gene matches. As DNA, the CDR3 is TGTGCCACCAGCAGAAGAGGGACAGGGGGCTGGAAGACCCAGTACTTC. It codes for CATSRRGTGGWKTQYF.

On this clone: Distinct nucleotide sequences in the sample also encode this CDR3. CDR3 sequence (DNA): TGTGCCAGCAGCTTAGCGTTCCAAAGAACCTACAATGAGCAGTTCTTC. Translation gives CASSLAFQRTYNEQFF. The V and J genes are TRBV7-2 and TRBJ2-1; D unresolved. With 0 bases removed from V and 2 bases from J, the gap between germline ends came to 11 bases. Germline values: CDR1 SGHTA, CDR2 FQGNSA. The CDR3 covers 16 residues.

The CDR3 DNA sequence: TGTGCCAGCAGTGAAGTTTTATACATTCAGTACTTC. Protein product: CASSEVLYIQYF. This chain links TRBV6-1 with TRBJ2-4; D unclear. This CDR3 is 12 amino acids long. Germline CDR1 is MNHNS and CDR2 is SASEGT. Trimming shortened V by 1 base and J by 8 bases, and 6 bases separated the two germline ends.